The text below deals with one TCR beta chain. Antigen specificity is unknown. With 2 bases removed from V and 4 bases from J, the gap between germline ends came to 11 bases. The germline V gene has CDR1 MGHDK and CDR2 SYGVNS. This CDR3 contains 14 residues. The sample comes from a study of CD8 T cells in Susac syndrome. Study-wide background: At the time of blood draw, patients with Susac syndrome were therapy-naive, receiving corticosteroids, or receiving intravenous immunoglobulin alone.

RNA in amounts of roughly 0.45 to 1 ug was reverse transcribed with random hexamers. TCRdb itself ran the immunoSEQ multiplex PCR reads through MiXCR, one entry per CDR3 protein. The sample contains about 140,000 distinct CDR3 sequences, 95% of which appear only once. Findings and limits, study-wide: As acknowledged by the study, its TCR sequencing and HLA analysis included a relatively small number of individuals. Clonal expansion involving Susac CD8+ cells peaked in TEMRA cells and active patients.

Peripheral blood CD8+ and CD4+ T cells were profiled by TCR beta sequencing. The sample consisted of CD8+ T cells from PBMCs. V gene TRBV25-1 combines with J gene TRBJ1-2, with D perhaps matching TRBD1 (6 bases). The source of this sequence is a human donor with Susac syndrome. The CDR3 protein is CASSETGFPYGYTF. DNA of the CDR3: TGTGCCAGCAGTGAAACAGGGTTTCCCTATGGCTACACCTTC.